A single TCR beta chain is shown here with its context. Its antigen remains undetermined. Base qualities were left out, and no much larger clone turns up one base away. The CDR3 sequence holds 11 residues, the cysteine and phenylalanine included. The retained sequence is limited to the CDR3, 33 bases, with the frame set at the first base. Per the germline V gene, SGHDT is the CDR1 and YYEEEE is the CDR2. A distance of 10 bases separates the germline ends of V and J, which lose 0 bases and 13 bases respectively. This sample was taken from a study of control samples from healthy donors and cancer patients (dated by TCRdb to between 2020 and 2021). The method was the immunoSEQ multiplex PCR assay. Sourced from immuneACCESS, this table was stored by TCRdb with only in-frame sequences that have V and J called. A share of the clones is absent; for the studies checked, an unresolved V gene accounts for under half, and the remainder has no known explanation. The sample has some 20,000 clones on record, more than 70% of them singletons. Of the sample, over 35% is held by the ten largest clones.

The chain is made from TRBV5-6 and TRBJ2-5; the D segment cannot be called with confidence. The sequenced sample consisted of PBMCs. The TCR was taken from a man aged 60-69 years with head and neck cancer. The DNA reads as follows: TGTGCCAGCAGCTTGGGGCAAGATACGTACTTC. Its protein product is CASSLGQDTYF.